These 29 T cell receptor beta chains share one sample of origin, sequenced in a study of Graves' ophthalmopathy and Graves' hyperthyroidism. From RNA, the CDR3 regions of TCR beta chains were amplified and sequenced. First-round RT-PCR with HTBI primers preceded a second-round multiplex PCR. MiXCR was run by TCRdb on the multiplex PCR reads, yielding one entry per CDR3 protein. The data hold around 1,000,000 distinct CDR3 sequences, with about two fifths observed a single time. Source material: peripheral blood or thyroid tissue (not recorded which). The receptor set was obtained from an adult man with Graves' hyperthyroidism.

In its sample, this clonotype was seen many times. The chain combines TRBV5-4 with TRBJ2-6, with a tentative D call TRBD2 (7 bases). The CDR3 runs to 18 residues. Trimming pared 6 bases from V and 4 bases from J, leaving 23 bases between. Germline CDR1 and CDR2: SGHNT and YYREEE (reference sequence). In nucleotides, the CDR3 is TGTGCCAGCACCACCGGGGGGCAGGGCATCTCGGGGGCCAACGTCCTGACTTTC. Its protein product is CASTTGGQGISGANVLTF.

V and J are TRBV19 and TRBJ1-5; 7 bases align to TRBD1. CDR3 size: 13 residues. The ends lost 5 bases at V and 8 bases at J; junction bases unmatched: 6. The germline V gene has CDR1 LNHDA and CDR2 SQIVND (reference sequence). The CDR3 DNA is TGTGCCAGTAGTGAGGAGACAGGGAAGCCCCAGCATTTT. Its protein product is CASSEETGKPQHF.

The rearrangement uses TRBV5-5 and TRBJ1-2, with a possible D match to TRBD1 (6 bases). Trimming took off 6 bases at V and 7 bases at J, with 22 bases between the two ends. The CDR3 contains 15 residues. Germline loops: CDR1 SGHKS, CDR2 YYEKEE (reference sequence). CDR3 in DNA: TGTGCCAGCACTAAACGCCGCTGGGGGCGGGGTGGCTACACCTTC. It yields the protein CASTKRRWGRGGYTF.

This clonotype showed up many times. The rearrangement links TRBV29-1 to TRBJ1-3; no definite D call. V lost 7 bases to trimming and J lost 2 bases, with 15 bases between them. This CDR3 region has 14 residues. Per the germline V gene, CDR1 is SQVTM and CDR2 is ANQGSEA. CDR3 coding DNA: TGCAGCGCCGGAGGGCAGTTCCCTGGAAACACCATATATTTT. Its translation is CSAGGQFPGNTIYF.

The chain links TRBV25-1 to TRBJ2-5; 13 nucleotides agree with TRBD2. The CDR3 runs 14 residues. J lost 2 bases, V lost 8 bases, and 2 bases had no gene match. Germline loops: CDR1 MGHDK, CDR2 SYGVNS. The CDR3 DNA reads TGTGCCAGCTGGGGACTAGCGGGACAAGAGACCCAGTACTTC. Translation: CASWGLAGQETQYF. The full variable domain, rest sourced from reference TRBV25-1 and TRBJ2-5, is EADIYQTPRYLVIGTGKKITLECSQTMGHDKMYWYQQDPGMELHLIHYSYGVNSTEKGDLSSESTVSRIRTEHFPLTLESARPSHTSQYLCASWGLAGQETQYFGPGTRLLVL.

This clonotype showed up just once. The genes are TRBV15 and TRBJ2-5; the D is unclear. This CDR3 has 14 amino acids. V was shortened by 0 bases and J by 1 base, with 6 bases between the two germline ends. The germline CDR1 and CDR2 sequences are LNHNV and YYDKDF (reference sequence). The CDR3: CATSRDTPQETQYF. Written as DNA, the CDR3 is TGTGCCACCAGCAGAGATACGCCCCAAGAGACCCAGTACTTC.

This clonotype was seen ten or more times. The chain links TRBV7-2 to TRBJ2-7; TRBD2 aligns across 7 bases. V shed 5 bases, J shed 3 bases, and the junction held 7 bases outside the gene matches. This CDR3 is built from 14 residues. Germline V gives CDR1 SGHTA, CDR2 FQGNSA. The CDR3 DNA follows: TGTGCCAGCAGCCGCGGGGAGGGGCGCTACGAGCAGTACTTC. This encodes CASSRGEGRYEQYF.

This clonotype showed up many times. V gene TRBV7-2 combines with J gene TRBJ1-1; D gene ambiguous. The CDR3 runs to 14 residues. V dropped 5 bases and J dropped 11 bases, with 21 bases sitting between them. CDR1 is SGHTA, CDR2 FQGNSA, per germline. The DNA for the CDR3 is TGTGCCAGCAGCGGTCTTATGAGACCCTCCTCTGCTTTCTTT. Its translation: CASSGLMRPSSAFF.

CDR3 bases: TGTGCCAGCAGGGCGACTAGCGGACCCAACGAGCAGTACTTC. This gives the protein CASRATSGPNEQYF. This sequence joins TRBV2 and TRBJ2-7; 9 positions match TRBD2. CDR3 length: 14 amino acids. V was pared by 6 bases and J by 5 bases, with 8 bases of the junction left unmatched. Germline CDR1 and CDR2: SNHLY and FYNNEI.

This clonotype was observed at least ten times. This chain uses TRBV29-1 with TRBJ1-5; a possible D gene is TRBD1 (5 bases). Germline CDR1 SQVTM, CDR2 ANQGSEA. V was trimmed by 5 bases and J by 0 bases, leaving 11 bases between them. This CDR3 has 14 residues. The CDR3 DNA is TGCAGCGTTTGTATCGACAGTAGCAATCAGCCCCAGCATTTT. Translated: CSVCIDSSNQPQHF.

This clonotype turned up a few times. J is TRBJ1-2 and V is TRBV6-6, with D possibly being TRBD1 (5 bases). The CDR3 totals 12 residues. V was shortened by 4 bases and J by 9 bases, with 12 bases between the two germline ends. Looked up from germline, CDR1 is MNHNY and CDR2 is SVGAGI (reference sequence). The CDR3 sequence is CASSSHDSRYTF. DNA for the CDR3: TGTGCCAGCAGTTCTCATGACAGTCGCTACACCTTC.

Ten or more counts support this clonotype. The V gene is TRBV13, the J gene TRBJ2-7; 7 nucleotides match TRBD1. Germline V gene sequence: CDR1 PRHDT, CDR2 FYEKMQ (reference sequence). Losses at the gene ends were 2 bases for V and 5 bases for J; bases not matched to a gene: 3. The CDR3 totals 13 residues. In DNA, the CDR3 is TGTGCCAGCAGCTTAAGGGGGCTCCACGAGCAGTACTTC. Encoded protein: CASSLRGLHEQYF.

Regarding this clonotype: Its ends do not fully match the called genes, so a read error is possible. The chain joins TRBV9 to TRBJ1-5; 7 positions agree with TRBD1. From germline, CDR1 is SGDLS and CDR2 YYNGEE. This CDR3 region has 12 residues. CDR3 in DNA: TGTGCCAGCAGCGATGCGGGACAGCTCCAGCATTTT. Translating it yields CASSDAGQLQHF.

The chain uses TRBV6-2 or TRBV6-3 and TRBJ1-3; D may be TRBD1 (6 bases). The V gene lost 5 bases and the J gene lost 2 bases, with 13 bases spanning the gap. This CDR3 spans 15 amino acids. Germline V gene sequence: CDR1 MNHEY, CDR2 SVGEGT. The DNA for the CDR3 is TGTGCCAGCAGTCTCATCAGGGGAACTGGAAACACCATATATTTT. Encoded protein: CASSLIRGTGNTIYF.

The chain is built from TRBV7-8 and TRBJ2-5, with unresolved D. There are 13 residues in the CDR3. With 4 bases removed from V and 3 bases from J, the gap between germline ends came to 9 bases. Germline assignment: CDR1 SGHVS and CDR2 FQNEAQ. In DNA form, the CDR3 reads TGTGCCAGCAGCTACCCTCGCGAAGAGACCCAGTACTTC. The encoded protein is CASSYPREETQYF. Supplemented by reference TRBV7-8 and TRBJ2-5, the full variable domain reads GAGVSQSPRYKVAKRGQDVALRCDPISGHVSLFWYQQALGQGPEFLTYFQNEAQLDKSGLPSDRFFAERPEGSVSTLKIQRTQQEDSAVYLCASSYPREETQYFGPGTRLLVL.

The chain uses TRBV5-1 and TRBJ2-5; D is unclear. The CDR3 has 14 amino acids. V lost 0 bases to trimming and J lost 4 bases, with 10 bases between them. Per the germline V gene, CDR1 is SGHRS and CDR2 is YFSETQ. This CDR3 is CASSLGRLGETQYF. CDR3 DNA: TGCGCCAGCAGCTTGGGGCGGTTGGGAGAGACCCAGTACTTC.

As to this clonotype: Being one base from a much bigger clone, this may be a read error. This rearrangement joins TRBV2 to TRBJ1-5, with a weak D call TRBD1 (6 bases). Germline values: CDR1 SNHLY, CDR2 FYNNEI. CDR3 length: 13 residues. The CDR3 nucleotides read TGTGCCAGCACCCAGGGGATCAATCAGCCCCGGCATTTT. Its translation: CASTQGINQPRHF.

This clonotype has only a few counts. V usage is TRBV10-2 and J usage is TRBJ2-7; 10 positions agree with TRBD2. The V gene's germline CDR1 is WSHSY and CDR2 SAAADI. The CDR3 runs to 15 residues. J was trimmed by 2 bases and V by 4 bases; bases with no gene match: 5. The CDR3 sequence is CASSAGLADPYEQYF. DNA for the CDR3: TGCGCCAGCAGTGCCGGACTAGCGGACCCCTACGAGCAGTACTTC.

The chain recombines TRBV10-3 with TRBJ2-7; D is unclear. The CDR3 extends over 11 amino acids. Trimming shortened V by 10 bases and J by 6 bases, and 13 bases separated the two germline ends. Germline values: CDR1 ENHRY, CDR2 SYGVKD. The CDR3 sequence is CASTYLTEQYF. The CDR3 region has the DNA TGTGCCAGCACCTACCTTACCGAGCAGTACTTC.

This clonotype was recorded many times. This chain connects TRBV20-1 to TRBJ1-5, with TRBD1 identical over 10 bases. Germline values: CDR1 DFQATT, CDR2 SNEGSKA (reference sequence). V gave up 6 bases and J gave up 7 bases; unmatched junction bases: 6. The CDR3 covers 13 residues. The CDR3 here is CSAGTGDTQPQHF. CDR3 DNA sequence: TGCAGTGCCGGGACAGGGGATACGCAGCCCCAGCATTTT.

This clonotype was detected a few times. Its ends do not fully match the called genes, so a read error is possible. CDR3 DNA: TGTGCCAGCAGCAGCCGGGACGGCCAAGGGACCCAGTACTTC. This encodes CASSSRDGQGTQYF. The rearrangement links TRBV11-3 to TRBJ2-5; perhaps D is TRBD1 or TRBD2 (5 bases each). CDR1 SGHNT and CDR2 YENEEA come from the germline V gene. The CDR3 totals 14 residues. The variable domain in full, with the rest retrieved from reference TRBV11-3 and TRBJ2-5, is EAGVVQSPRYKIIEKKQPVAFWCNPISGHNTLYWYLQNLGQGPELLIRYENEEAVDDSQLPKDRFSAERLKGVDSTLKIQPAELGDSAVYLCASSSRDGQGTQYFGPGTRLLVL.

V usage is TRBV29-1 and J usage is TRBJ1-1; the D gene is possibly TRBD1 (5 bases). CDR3 length: 14 residues. V was cut by 4 bases and J by 0 bases, with 12 bases left in between. CDR1 is SQVTM, CDR2 ANQGSEA, per germline. This chain's CDR3 is CSVGAGRVNTEAFF. The DNA for the CDR3 is TGCAGCGTTGGTGCGGGACGGGTGAACACTGAAGCTTTCTTT.

In regard to this clonotype: At one of its ends the junction is not consistent with the germline gene, which may arise from a read error. The chain employs TRBV10-3 and TRBJ1-5; D is undetermined. This CDR3 spans 13 amino acids. The germline V gene encodes CDR1 ENHRY and CDR2 SYGVKD. The CDR3 here is CASSRTESQPQHF. The CDR3 region has the DNA TGTGCCAGCAGTAGGACTGAGAGTCAGCCCCAGCATTTT.

This chain uses TRBV2 with TRBJ1-6; a weak D match, TRBD1 (5 bases). CDR3 length: 14 amino acids. V was shortened by 4 bases and J by 6 bases, with 10 bases between the two germline ends. Per germline, CDR1 SNHLY and CDR2 FYNNEI. CDR3 sequence: CASSAGPANSPLHF. CDR3 DNA: TGTGCCAGCAGTGCGGGACCTGCTAATTCACCCCTCCACTTT.

This clonotype was recorded a few times. The chain has TRBV10-1 and TRBJ2-7; 7 bases align to TRBD2. The CDR3 runs 17 residues. Germline loops: CDR1 WNHNN, CDR2 SYGVQD (reference sequence). The V segment lost 10 bases and the J segment 0 bases; nucleotides outside the gene matches: 18. The CDR3 loop is CATENGGKTSSSYEQYF. DNA for the CDR3: TGCGCCACGGAGAACGGGGGGAAAACTTCGAGCTCCTACGAGCAGTACTTC.

On this clonotype: Lacking the conserved final phenylalanine or tryptophan, this CDR3 likely reflects a read error. The chain employs TRBV11-2 and TRBJ1-3; unclear D gene. V lost 5 bases, J lost 0 bases, and 17 bases lay in between. This CDR3 has 17 amino acids. CDR1 and CDR2 from the germline V gene are SGHAT and FQNNGV. The CDR3 spells CASSQESSGSSGNTIYA. The CDR3 DNA reads TGTGCCAGCAGCCAGGAGTCCTCGGGGAGCTCTGGAAACACCATATATGCT.

This clonotype has a count of ten or more. This chain uses TRBV7-8 with TRBJ1-3, with D tentatively TRBD1 (5 bases). Germline V gene lookup returns CDR1 SGHVS and CDR2 FQNEAQ. Trimming left V 2 bases short and J 0 bases short, with 11 bases between. The CDR3 is 16 amino acids. CDR3 protein: CASSLTQGPSGNTIYF. As DNA, the CDR3 is TGTGCCAGCAGCTTAACTCAGGGACCCTCTGGAAACACCATATATTTT. The full variable domain, completed using reference TRBV7-8 and TRBJ1-3, is GAGVSQSPRYKVAKRGQDVALRCDPISGHVSLFWYQQALGQGPEFLTYFQNEAQLDKSGLPSDRFFAERPEGSVSTLKIQRTQQEDSAVYLCASSLTQGPSGNTIYFGEGSWLTVV.

This clonotype was counted between two and nine times. A much larger clone differs by one base, so this may be a read error. J is TRBJ1-1 and V is TRBV12-3 or TRBV12-4; D is unclear. The CDR3 runs 10 residues. Between the trimmed V and J ends, which lost 6 bases and 12 bases, there was a span of 11 bases. Here the CDR3 reads CASRAGEPFF. CDR3 bases: TGTGCCAGCAGGGCAGGTGAGCCTTTCTTT.

Many counts were recorded for this clonotype. This chain connects TRBV15 to TRBJ1-5; TRBD1 matches at 7 bases. The germline V gene encodes CDR1 LNHNV and CDR2 YYDKDF (reference sequence). V lost 5 bases to trimming and J lost 7 bases; unmatched junction nucleotides: 8. The CDR3 loop spans 14 amino acids. The CDR3, as DNA: TGTGCCACCAGCGCCCGACAGGGTTTGCAGCCCCAGCATTTT. This codes for CATSARQGLQPQHF.